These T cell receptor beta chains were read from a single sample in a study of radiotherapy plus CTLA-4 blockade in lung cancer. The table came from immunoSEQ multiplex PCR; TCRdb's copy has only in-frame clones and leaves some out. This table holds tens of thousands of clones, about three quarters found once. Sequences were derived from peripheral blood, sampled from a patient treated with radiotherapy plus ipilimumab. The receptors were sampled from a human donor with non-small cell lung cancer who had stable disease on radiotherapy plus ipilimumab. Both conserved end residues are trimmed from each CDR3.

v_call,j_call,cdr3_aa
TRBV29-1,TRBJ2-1,SVGTGYAYNEQF
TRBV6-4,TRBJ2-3,ASSDSVTSPTDTQY
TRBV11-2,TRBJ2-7,ASSPMAGANEQY
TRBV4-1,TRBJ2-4,ASSQGGTGSKNIQY
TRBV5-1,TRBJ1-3,ASKRDSSGNTIY
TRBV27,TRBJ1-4,ASSGDTMLTNEKLF
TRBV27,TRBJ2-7,ASREVDSSYEQY
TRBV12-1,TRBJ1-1,ASTRTGGGTEAF
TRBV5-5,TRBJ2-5,ASSSSGTEQETQY
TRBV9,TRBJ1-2,ASSVASGGNYGYT
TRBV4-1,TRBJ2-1,ASSQPWTKNNEQF
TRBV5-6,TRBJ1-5,ASSPGTGGLNNQPQH
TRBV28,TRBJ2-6,ASSPAIGAGANVLT
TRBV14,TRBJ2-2,ASSRGGVNTGELF
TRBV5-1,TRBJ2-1,ASSLLLSNEQF
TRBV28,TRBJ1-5,ASSHGEPQH
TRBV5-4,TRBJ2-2,ASSSSTGWATGELF
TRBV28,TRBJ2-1,ASGTGDHNEQF
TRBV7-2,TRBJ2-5,ASSLRQTQETQY
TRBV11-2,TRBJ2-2,ASSSRRTSSGELF
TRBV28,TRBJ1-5,ASSLVGNQPQH
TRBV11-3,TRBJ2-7,ASSLDGGRRPSEQY
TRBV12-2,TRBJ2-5,ASRLLGPETQY